This TCR beta chain derives from a study of OX40 agonist ivuxolimab in advanced cancers. Germline V CDR1 and CDR2: SEHNR, FQNEAQ (reference sequence). V shed 1 base and J 2 bases; nucleotides not matched to a gene: 7. This CDR3 has 16 amino acids. Points on this clone: As yet, its antigen is unknown.

Study-wide results and limits: Blood T cells, both CD4+ and CD8+, expanded clonally by week 6 at 0.1 to 3.0 mg/kg.

Sequencing was performed with immunoSEQ multiplex PCR; in TCRdb, only in-frame clones are kept and a portion is missing. The sample consists of around 63,000 clones, 85% to 90% of them appearing once. The sequence was collected from an adult with an advanced solid tumor such as melanoma, head and neck, liver or kidney cancer. The genes are TRBV7-9 and TRBJ2-7, with 8 bases lining up with TRBD1. The sample consisted of CD4+ or CD8+ T cells sorted from blood, taken in a trial of the OX40 agonist ivuxolimab. CDR3 nucleotide sequence: TGTGCCAGCAGCTTAGATTGGGACAGGATCCCCTACGAGCAGTACTTC. It is translated as CASSLDWDRIPYEQYF.